The 15 T cell receptor beta chains in this list originate from one sample, sequenced in a study of regulatory dendritic cells for organ transplantation. The protocol was immunoSEQ multiplex PCR, while the TCRdb copy is restricted to in-frame clones and leaves out a portion. Of some 10,000 clones in the sample, about 66% were seen once. Specimen: memory CD8+ T cells from blood. Documented subset: CD45RO+ memory T cells. Receptors originate from a human donor in good health.

CDR3 protein: CASSLEGGRLTDTQYF. The CDR3 DNA reads as TGTGCCAGCAGTTTAGAAGGCGGGAGGTTGACAGATACGCAGTATTTT. The chain is built from TRBV28 and TRBJ2-3; 8 positions agree with TRBD2. The CDR3 is 16 amino acids. V trimming: 2 bases; J trimming: 3 bases; junction bases outside the gene matches: 7. Germline CDR1 MDHEN, CDR2 SYDVKM.

The V call is TRBV15, the J call TRBJ2-3; TRBD2 agrees at 10 bases. The trim removed 3 bases at V and 2 bases at J, leaving 2 bases unmatched. Germline V gives CDR1 LNHNV, CDR2 YYDKDF (reference sequence). This CDR3 region has 15 residues. DNA for the CDR3: TGTGCCACCAGCAGCGGACTAGCGGACACAGATACGCAGTATTTT. Its translation: CATSSGLADTDTQYF.

This CDR3 reads CASSYSRSYYGYTF. DNA of the CDR3: TGTGCCAGCAGTTACTCGAGGAGCTACTATGGCTACACCTTC. The genes are TRBV6-5 and TRBJ1-2; no clear D gene. Germline V gene sequence: CDR1 MNHEY, CDR2 SVGAGI. The V gene lost 0 bases and the J gene lost 3 bases, with 8 bases spanning the gap. The CDR3 is 14 amino acids.

This sequence joins TRBV6-5 and TRBJ2-7; 9 positions agree with TRBD1. J gave up 6 bases and V 3 bases, and 9 bases lay outside the gene matches. CDR1 and CDR2 from the germline V gene are MNHEY and SVGAGI. The CDR3 totals 15 residues. The CDR3 DNA is TGTGCCAGCAGTTATCTTGGGACAGGGTCGAGCGAGCAGTACTTC. It encodes CASSYLGTGSSEQYF.

This clone has just one count. This chain joins TRBV7-2 and TRBJ1-6; possibly TRBD1 for D (6 bases). This CDR3 spans 14 amino acids. V was shortened by 3 bases and J by 6 bases, with 9 bases between the two germline ends. Germline V gene lookup returns CDR1 SGHTA and CDR2 FQGNSA. The CDR3 protein is CASSLTGFNSPLHF. CDR3 nucleotide sequence: TGTGCCAGCAGCTTGACAGGCTTTAATTCACCCCTCCACTTT.

J is TRBJ1-5 and V is TRBV7-2; the D gene is possibly TRBD1 (6 bases). The CDR3 covers 16 residues. From germline, CDR1 is SGHTA and CDR2 FQGNSA. Trimming shortened V by 1 base and J by 7 bases, and 17 bases separated the two germline ends. The CDR3 region is CASSLDLWTAHQPQHF. The CDR3 nucleotides are TGTGCCAGCAGCTTAGACTTGTGGACAGCACACCAGCCCCAGCATTTT.

Note on this clone: It differs at one base from a far larger clone, so likely a read error. CDR3 nucleotides: TGTGCCAGCAGCCAAGTAGGAGCAGGGGAACACGAGCAGTACTTC. Protein sequence: CASSQVGAGEHEQYF. This chain uses TRBV5-8 with TRBJ2-5, with D maybe TRBD1 (6 bases). TRBJ2-7 explains the end of the DNA better; the J call may be wrong. Germline CDR1 reads SGHTS; CDR2 reads YDEGEE. This CDR3 region has 15 residues.

This clone is a singleton in its sample. J is TRBJ1-1 and V is TRBV5-1; D unclear. Germline CDR1 SGHRS, CDR2 YFSETQ. V lost 1 base to trimming and J lost 4 bases, with 11 bases between them. This CDR3 is built from 14 residues. This CDR3 reads CASSLTRSGTEAFF. CDR3 DNA: TGCGCCAGCAGCTTGACAAGGTCCGGCACTGAAGCTTTCTTT.

Within the sample, this clone is large. The V and J genes are TRBV6-4 and TRBJ2-1, with 7 bases aligning to TRBD2. This CDR3 spans 15 amino acids. The V gene end was trimmed by 6 bases and the J gene end by 4 bases; junction bases not matched to a gene: 9. The germline gives CDR1 MRHNA, CDR2 SNTAGT. CDR3 nucleotide sequence: TGTGCCAGCAGCCCTAGAAGCGGGGAGTACAATGAGCAGTTCTTC. Its translation is CASSPRSGEYNEQFF.

The CDR3 here is CAWSVRGTGRETQYF. CDR3 DNA: TGTGCCTGGAGTGTTCGAGGGACAGGACGCGAGACCCAGTACTTC. The chain recombines TRBV30 with TRBJ2-5; 8 positions match TRBD1. V lost 0 bases to trimming and J lost 5 bases; unmatched junction nucleotides: 8. Looked up from germline, CDR1 is GTSNPN and CDR2 is SVGIG (reference sequence). CDR3 length: 15 amino acids. The full variable domain, completed using reference TRBV30 and TRBJ2-5, is SQTIHQWPATLVQPVGSPLSLECTVEGTSNPNLYWYRQAAGRGLQLLFYSVGIGQISSEVPQNLSASRPQDRQFILSSKKLLLSDSGFYLCAWSVRGTGRETQYFGPGTRLLVL.

This chain joins TRBV28 and TRBJ2-7; 9 nucleotides align to TRBD2. CDR1 MDHEN and CDR2 SYDVKM come from the germline V gene. V lost 3 bases, J lost 5 bases, and 5 bases stayed unmatched. This CDR3 region has 14 residues. In DNA, the CDR3 is TGTGCCAGCAGTTTTGGTAGCGGGAGTGACGAGCAGTACTTC. Amino acid sequence: CASSFGSGSDEQYF.

The chain recombines TRBV27 with TRBJ2-5; possible D gene TRBD1, 6 bases. Germline assignment: CDR1 MNHEY and CDR2 SMNVEV (reference sequence). The CDR3 has 14 amino acids. Deletions cut 2 bases from V and 2 bases from J, with 9 bases between. The chain's CDR3 is CASSLSTGQETQYF. The CDR3 bases are TGTGCCAGCAGTTTAAGTACAGGGCAAGAGACCCAGTACTTC.

V gene TRBV11-1 combines with J gene TRBJ2-5; D perhaps matches TRBD1 (6 bases). The CDR3 runs to 16 residues. Germline CDR1 and CDR2: SGHAT and FQDESV (reference sequence). Deletions cut 2 bases from V and 4 bases from J, with 17 bases between. This CDR3 is CASSLIQGWIRETQYF. CDR3 bases: TGTGCCAGCAGCTTAATTCAGGGGTGGATCCGAGAGACCCAGTACTTC.

The chain carries TRBV10-3 and TRBJ1-6; D is unresolved. This CDR3 is 15 amino acids long. Germline-derived CDR1 and CDR2 are ENHRY and SYGVKD. Trimming left V 6 bases short and J 5 bases short, with 14 bases between. In nucleotides, the CDR3 is TGTGCCATCAGCGACCCGGGGTCAAATAATTCACCCCTCCACTTT. Its translation is CAISDPGSNNSPLHF.

The chain employs TRBV5-1 and TRBJ2-1, with a weak D call TRBD1 (5 bases). This CDR3 is 15 amino acids long. The ends were cut back, 2 bases at V and 3 bases at J, with 12 bases in the middle. Per the germline V gene, CDR1 is SGHRS and CDR2 is YFSETQ. CDR3 sequence: CASSLNTRVYNEQFF. DNA of the CDR3: TGCGCCAGCAGCTTAAACACCAGGGTCTACAATGAGCAGTTCTTC. The full variable domain, with the rest looked up from reference TRBV5-1 and TRBJ2-1, is KAGVTQTPRYLIKTRGQQVTLSCSPISGHRSVSWYQQTPGQGLQFLFEYFSETQRNKGNFPGRFSGRQFSNSRSEMNVSTLELGDSALYLCASSLNTRVYNEQFFGPGTRLTVL.